Shown below are 10 T cell receptor beta chains from a single sample sequenced in a study of T cell responses to AZD1222 COVID-19 vaccine. Measured with immunoSEQ multiplex PCR; TCRdb has only the in-frame clones, and not every one. The sample records 250,000 to 300,000 clones, 94% being singletons. Sequencing was performed on peripheral blood, taken 28 days after the second AZD1222 dose. The receptor set was obtained from an adult who received the AZD1222 COVID-19 vaccine.

This sequence joins TRBV6-2 or TRBV6-3 and TRBJ2-7; the D is unclear. This CDR3 comprises 13 residues. The germline V and J ends were trimmed by 4 bases and 2 bases, with 9 bases remaining between them. Germline V gives CDR1 MNHEY, CDR2 SVGEGT. The CDR3: CASSLGIPYEQYF. CDR3 bases: TGTGCCAGCAGTTTAGGGATACCCTACGAGCAGTACTTC.

The chain links TRBV7-6 to TRBJ1-3; no definite D call. Per germline, CDR1 SGHVS and CDR2 FNYEAQ. The germline V and J ends were trimmed by 5 bases and 4 bases, with 15 bases remaining between them. This CDR3 contains 15 residues. The CDR3 loop reads CASSVSSRWGNTIYF. Here the CDR3 DNA reads TGTGCCAGCAGCGTTTCATCCCGATGGGGAAACACCATATATTTT.

This sequence joins TRBV19 and TRBJ2-5; 11 bases map to TRBD2. The germline V gene has CDR1 LNHDA and CDR2 SQIVND (reference sequence). The CDR3 consists of 15 residues. Trimming took 4 bases from V and 7 from J; bases not matched to a gene: 8. CDR3 nucleotides: TGTGCCAGTAGTAGTAGCGGGGGGGCCGGGGGGACCCAGTACTTC. It specifies CASSSSGGAGGTQYF.

The chain carries TRBV7-2 and TRBJ1-3, with a possible D match to TRBD1 (5 bases). V dropped 5 bases and J dropped 5 bases, with 16 bases sitting between them. Germline-derived CDR1 and CDR2 are SGHTA and FQGNSA. CDR3 length: 15 residues. DNA for the CDR3: TGTGCCAGCAGCCCCTCGTGGACACCCCGAAACACCATATATTTT. Translating gives CASSPSWTPRNTIYF.

This clone was seen a handful of times. J is TRBJ2-7 and V is TRBV6-2 or TRBV6-3; D may be TRBD2 (6 bases). CDR3 length: 14 residues. Germline CDR1 is MNHEY and CDR2 is SVGEGT. The V end lost 4 bases, the J end lost 7 bases, and 17 bases lay between the germline ends. The CDR3: CASSLQVSGREQYF. CDR3 sequence (DNA): TGTGCCAGCAGTTTACAGGTCTCAGGGAGGGAGCAGTACTTC.

The V call is TRBV4-1, the J call TRBJ2-3; D is unclear. Germline values: CDR1 MGHRA, CDR2 YSYEKL. Deletions cut 3 bases from V and 7 bases from J, with 8 bases between. This CDR3 is built from 12 residues. CDR3 protein: CASSQDRHTQYF. In DNA form, the CDR3 reads TGCGCCAGCAGCCAGGATCGGCATACGCAGTATTTT.

The V call is TRBV5-4, the J call TRBJ2-5; 9 bases map to TRBD1. Trimming cost V 4 bases and J 5 bases; bases outside gene matches: 6. This CDR3 spans 14 amino acids. The germline gives CDR1 SGHNT, CDR2 YYREEE (reference sequence). CDR3 loop: CASSTGDRAETQYF. The CDR3 nucleotides read TGTGCCAGCAGCACCGGGGACAGGGCTGAGACCCAGTACTTC.

The J gene is TRBJ2-7, the V gene TRBV15; tentatively, D is TRBD1 (5 bases). Between the trimmed V and J ends, which lost 0 bases and 4 bases, there was a span of 13 bases. This CDR3 has 15 residues. Germline V gene sequence: CDR1 LNHNV, CDR2 YYDKDF (reference sequence). The CDR3 coding sequence is TGTGCCACCAGCAGAGATCGACAGTCAGCATACGAGCAGTACTTC. It encodes CATSRDRQSAYEQYF.

The V and J genes are TRBV4-1 and TRBJ2-7; D may match TRBD1 or TRBD2 (6 bases each). CDR3 length: 17 amino acids. Germline V lookup: CDR1 MGHRA, CDR2 YSYEKL. With 0 bases removed from V and 2 bases from J, the gap between germline ends came to 17 bases. The CDR3: CASSQEPGARFTYEQYF. The CDR3, as DNA: TGCGCCAGCAGCCAAGAGCCGGGGGCACGCTTCACCTACGAGCAGTACTTC.

The chain uses TRBV5-1 and TRBJ2-1, with 7 bases lining up with TRBD2. Germline trimming cut 5 bases from V and 3 bases from J; bases unmatched to any gene: 8. Germline V gene data show CDR1 as SGHRS and CDR2 as YFSETQ. The CDR3 is made up of 15 amino acids. CDR3 amino acids: CASRPTSASYNEQFF. CDR3 nucleotides: TGCGCCAGCAGACCCACTAGCGCGAGCTACAATGAGCAGTTCTTC.